These T cell receptor beta chains were read from a single sample in a study of blood T cell repertoires in COVID-19. Clones were sequenced by immunoSEQ multiplex PCR, and TCRdb holds only the in-frame ones, with some missing. The sample includes 180,000 or so clones, around 82% of them seen just once. Sequences were obtained from PBMCs or T cells enriched from blood (not recorded which). Receptors originate from a man aged 35-49 years who had recovered from COVID-19. CDR3s include the opening cysteine and the closing phenylalanine or tryptophan. D genes are given only for firm matches.

v_gene,d_gene,CDR3aa
TRBV19,NA,CASSIGSPGEQFF
TRBV18,NA,CASSPATGLDNQPQHF
TRBV5-5,NA,CASIATGNNSPLHF
TRBV5-1,TRBD1,CASSTGQGIRDEQYF
TRBV20-1,NA,CSASLRDYGYTF
TRBV2,TRBD1,CASRRDRGPPETQYF
TRBV3-1/TRBV3-2,NA,CASSQASRGYTF
TRBV6-1,NA,CASSEVSLSSYEQYF
TRBV5-4,TRBD2,CASSLARTSGGGSETQYF
TRBV5-1,NA,CASSRRETGELFF
TRBV6-5,NA,CASSFSTRQNTEAFF
TRBV30,TRBD1,CAWKWTGPEAFF
TRBV5-4,TRBD1,CASREQGAGGYTF
TRBV18,NA,CASSPTTGMNPYGYTF
TRBV4-2,NA,CASSRNAARADTQYF
TRBV15,TRBD1,CATSNPTGDSRTDTQYF
TRBV29-1,NA,CSVDDRNTEAFF
TRBV10-3,NA,CAISVLNIVYTQYF
TRBV3-1/TRBV3-2,TRBD1,CASSQDLLKRVLGQGIETQYF
TRBV7-9,TRBD1,CASSRAGGQEKLFF
TRBV18,NA,CASSLRNTGELFF
TRBV7-2,TRBD1,CASSNPGQQGYTF
TRBV3-1/TRBV3-2,TRBD1,CASSPRQGATEAFF
TRBV15,TRBD2,CATSQSGASQETQYF
TRBV18,TRBD2,CASSPGPSGGPQDTQYF
TRBV5-1,NA,CASSFQGSNTEAFF
TRBV15,TRBD1,CASRTGHNEKLFF
TRBV5-1,NA,CASPTQTATYEQYF
TRBV3-1/TRBV3-2,TRBD2,CASSQGTSGGYEQYF
TRBV24-1,NA,CATSAGGTDTQYF
TRBV11-2,NA,CASSLGQGNRYGYTF
TRBV6-1,NA,CASSEVRGEQFF
TRBV5-1,TRBD1,CASSLGQGDRTEAFF
TRBV28,TRBD1,CASIPGQGRSEAFF
TRBV10-1,TRBD1,CARPEDRGGRLGTEAFF
TRBV4-2,TRBD1,CASSQPGQGAEDYGYTF
TRBV28,TRBD1,CASSPGGQGDEQYF
TRBV5-1,TRBD1,CASSLDRGRSYGYTF
TRBV28,NA,CASSLASNQPQHF
TRBV5-5,NA,CASSPISGGQYEQYF
TRBV5-6,NA,CASSHGGPKSLSPLHF
TRBV5-6,TRBD1,CASSPRLGGWETQYF
TRBV2,TRBD1,CASREDRDYGYTF
TRBV19,NA,CASSIRGAGYGYTF
TRBV6-6,NA,CASSPRGGLNTGELFF
TRBV11-2,NA,CASSLDPQGSNQPQHF
TRBV2,TRBD1,CASRMDRGSYNSPLHF
TRBV7-2,TRBD2,CASSDASGGGTGELFF
TRBV25-1,NA,CASNGIAEAFF
TRBV2,TRBD2,CASRYSGGEQYF
TRBV6-6,TRBD1,CASSWGQGAYSYEQYF
TRBV5-1,TRBD2,CASSLSLAGGQETQYF
TRBV5-1,NA,CASSKGGTDTQYF
TRBV9,NA,CASSVAEGPNSPLHF
TRBV7-2,NA,CASSLGLADGYTF
TRBV5-1,NA,CASSGGQSSGNTIYF
TRBV5-1,NA,CASSAGWRDSGNTIYF
TRBV15,NA,CATSRASGPYEQYF
TRBV6-5,NA,CASSPTTNEKLFF
TRBV19,NA,CASSNPRGSYGYTF